The subject of this entry is one T cell receptor beta chain. Its antigen is unidentified. The record originates from a study of Tregs in tolerant kidney transplant recipients. Study background: Recipients received nonmyeloablative bone marrow transplants from related graft donors, with transient mixed chimerism.

The protocol was immunoSEQ multiplex PCR, while the TCRdb copy is restricted to in-frame clones and leaves out a portion. The table shows about 87,000 clones, with roughly 93% occurring only once. Study results and caveats: Tregs expanded with activated donor B cells seemed most donor-specific. Biological reproducibility was not directly addressed, but technical replication error appeared minimal. Validation in larger populations is needed because few patients were studied.

The starting material was CD4+ T cells from blood, obtained before the transplant. This sequence originates from a human donor who received a combined kidney and bone marrow transplant.

CDR3 protein: CSAMGGYEQYF. The DNA for the CDR3 is TGCAGTGCTATGGGAGGATACGAGCAGTACTTC. This sequence joins TRBV20-1 and TRBJ2-7, with a weak D call TRBD2 (6 bases). V was trimmed by 4 bases and J by 4 bases, leaving 8 bases between them. CDR1 and CDR2 from the germline V gene are DFQATT and SNEGSKA (reference sequence). This CDR3 is 11 amino acids long.